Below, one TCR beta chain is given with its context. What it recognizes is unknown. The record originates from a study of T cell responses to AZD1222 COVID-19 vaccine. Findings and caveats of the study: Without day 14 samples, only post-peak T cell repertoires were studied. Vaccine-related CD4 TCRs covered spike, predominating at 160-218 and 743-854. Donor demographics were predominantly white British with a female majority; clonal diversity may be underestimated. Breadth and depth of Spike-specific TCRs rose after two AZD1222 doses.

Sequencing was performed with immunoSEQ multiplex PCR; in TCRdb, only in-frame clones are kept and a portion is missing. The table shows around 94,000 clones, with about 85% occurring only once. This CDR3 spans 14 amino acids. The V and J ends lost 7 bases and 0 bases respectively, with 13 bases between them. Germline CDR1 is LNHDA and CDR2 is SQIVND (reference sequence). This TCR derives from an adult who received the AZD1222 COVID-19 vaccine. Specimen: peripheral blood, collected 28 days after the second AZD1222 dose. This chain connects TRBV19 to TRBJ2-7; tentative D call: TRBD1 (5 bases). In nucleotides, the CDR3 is TGTGCCAGTACTAAATCGGACACCTCCTACGAGCAGTACTTC. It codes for CASTKSDTSYEQYF.